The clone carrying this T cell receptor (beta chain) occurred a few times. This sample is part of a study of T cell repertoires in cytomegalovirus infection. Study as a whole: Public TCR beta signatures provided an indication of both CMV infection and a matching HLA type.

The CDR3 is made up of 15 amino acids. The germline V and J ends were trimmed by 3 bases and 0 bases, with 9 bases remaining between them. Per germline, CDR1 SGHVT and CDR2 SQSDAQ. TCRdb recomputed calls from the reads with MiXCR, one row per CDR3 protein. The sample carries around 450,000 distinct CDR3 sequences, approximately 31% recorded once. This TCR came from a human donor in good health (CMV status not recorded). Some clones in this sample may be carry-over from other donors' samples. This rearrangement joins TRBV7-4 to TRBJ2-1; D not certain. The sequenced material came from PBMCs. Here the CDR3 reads CASSFGEISYNEQFF. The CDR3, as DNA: TGTGCCAGCAGCTTTGGGGAAATCTCCTACAATGAGCAGTTCTTC.